The next 8 T cell receptor beta chains were all read from a single sample in a study of CD8+ T cells in alopecia areata (dated by TCRdb to 2017 to 2018). This sample's treatment or condition label indicates: oral pan-JAK inhibitor, 5-10 mg twice daily. Libraries were built with the immunoSEQ multiplex PCR assay. RNA was extracted from all samples and reverse transcribed into cDNA as template for TCR sequencing. As stored in TCRdb, this immuneACCESS dataset retains in-frame rearrangements with V and J assigned. A fraction of the clones does not appear; measured against another copy, unresolved V genes explain less than half of the discrepancy, and the remainder lacks a known reason. This sample holds just under 65,000 clones; about 45% were observed only once. The ten largest clones add up to approximately 20% of the sample. Sequenced material: CD8+ T cells sorted from blood, taken at roughly week 36, from a patient treated with tofacitinib. The receptor set was obtained from a human donor with alopecia areata.

This chain uses TRBV14 with TRBJ2-1, with a tentative D call TRBD1 (6 bases). V lost 0 bases to trimming and J lost 15 bases, with 15 bases between them. CDR1 is SGHDN and CDR2 is FVKESK in the germline V gene. The CDR3 is 13 residues long. CDR3 sequence (DNA): TGTGCCAGCAGCCAAGAGGGGGCCACGGCGGGGTTCTTC. Amino acid sequence: CASSQEGATAGFF.

The CDR3 sequence is CASSQEDRNGVGELFF. In DNA, the CDR3 is TGCGCCAGCAGCCAAGAGGACAGGAATGGCGTCGGGGAGCTGTTTTTT. The J gene is TRBJ2-2, the V gene TRBV4-3; TRBD1 matches 7 bases. J lost 7 bases, V lost 0 bases, and 8 bases had no gene match. This CDR3 is 16 amino acids long. CDR1 LGHNA and CDR2 YSLEER come from the germline V gene.

The chain employs TRBV13 and TRBJ2-5; a weak D match, TRBD2 (6 bases). The CDR3 length is 15 residues. Trimming stripped 4 bases from V and 5 bases from J, with 17 bases between. Germline-derived CDR1 and CDR2 are PRHDT and FYEKMQ (reference sequence). The CDR3 protein is CASSSGDSKEETQYF. The CDR3 DNA reads as TGTGCCAGCAGCTCCGGGGACTCTAAAGAGGAGACCCAGTACTTC.

As DNA, the CDR3 is TGCAGCCCTGACAGGGTCCCCGCCAAAAACATTCAGTACTTC. Translated: CSPDRVPAKNIQYF. This rearrangement joins TRBV29-1 to TRBJ2-4; 7 positions match TRBD1. Trimming took 8 bases from V and 1 from J; bases not matched to a gene: 8. The CDR3 is 14 residues long. CDR1 and CDR2 (germline): SQVTM, ANQGSEA.

This clone is a singleton in its sample. The rearrangement joins TRBV19 to TRBJ2-7, with 7 nucleotides matching TRBD1. Germline values: CDR1 LNHDA, CDR2 SQIVND (reference sequence). V was clipped by 4 bases and J by 0 bases; unmatched bases: 3. The CDR3 covers 14 residues. CDR3 residues: CASSTGTDSYEQYF. The CDR3 DNA sequence: TGTGCCAGTAGTACCGGGACAGACTCCTACGAGCAGTACTTC.

This clone was found a few times. The rearrangement links TRBV9 to TRBJ2-5; D is unclear. The CDR3 runs to 14 residues. Germline assignment: CDR1 SGDLS and CDR2 YYNGEE. With 5 bases removed from V and 4 bases from J, the gap between germline ends came to 15 bases. CDR3 residues: CASSLLGDGETQYF. CDR3 bases: TGTGCCAGCAGTCTCCTTGGCGACGGAGAGACCCAGTACTTC.

Only a few counts were recorded for this clone. The V gene is TRBV6-4, the J gene TRBJ2-6; D not certain. There are 14 residues in the CDR3. Trimming pared 3 bases from V and 0 bases from J, leaving 3 bases between. Germline lookup yields CDR1 MRHNA and CDR2 SNTAGT. CDR3 nucleotides: TGTGCCAGCAGTGAAGGCTCTGGGGCCAACGTCCTGACTTTC. It encodes CASSEGSGANVLTF.

The rearrangement joins TRBV4-1 to TRBJ2-7; D ambiguous. Trimming took 0 bases from V and 2 from J, leaving 11 bases between them. The CDR3 is made up of 15 amino acids. Germline CDR1 MGHRA, CDR2 YSYEKL. The CDR3: CASSQESRSPYEQYF. As DNA, the CDR3 is TGCGCCAGCAGCCAAGAGTCCAGGAGCCCCTACGAGCAGTACTTC.